The present T cell receptor beta chain was sequenced within a study of control samples from healthy donors and cancer patients. Libraries were prepared by immunoSEQ multiplex PCR; TCRdb keeps only in-frame clonotypes and omits some of them. The profile covers roughly 47,000 clones, with about 89% appearing a single time and roughly 10% taken by the ten largest. Germline-derived CDR1 and CDR2 are MNHEY and SMNVEV (reference sequence). This CDR3 region has 12 residues. V gave up 5 bases and J gave up 7 bases, with 6 bases separating them. The sample taken for sequencing was PBMCs. This TCR derives from a woman aged 55-69 years with lung cancer. V usage is TRBV27 and J usage is TRBJ1-6; no clear D gene. The DNA of the CDR3 is TGTGCCAGCAGTCCTCTGAATTCACCCCTCCACTTT. This translates into CASSPLNSPLHF.